This is a list of T cell receptor beta chains from one sample in a study of blood T cells in healthy people across ages. TCRdb ran MiXCR on the 5' RACE reads and lists one entry per CDR3 protein. The sample has about 830,000 distinct CDR3 sequences, roughly 60% seen once; the top ten hold 25% to 35%. Sequencing input: blood. The receptors were sampled from a man aged 25-45 years in good health. CDR3s include the opening cysteine and the closing phenylalanine or tryptophan. The D gene is left open where the match is weak. Where a row states a size, it is once, few, many or the class of an expanded clone; other rows omit it.

V,J,size,D,DNA,CDR3
TRBV10-3,TRBJ2-1,-,-,TGTGCCATCTGGGAACCCGGGGGGCCCAATGAGCAGTTCTTC,CAIWEPGGPNEQFF
TRBV7-9,TRBJ2-7,-,-,TGTGCCAGCAGCTTGACGGGGTTCCTGTTCTACGAGCAGTACTTC,CASSLTGFLFYEQYF
TRBV6-2/TRBV6-3,TRBJ2-7,-,-,TGTGCCAGCAGTCCTGATCGGAACTCCTACGAGCAGTACTTC,CASSPDRNSYEQYF
TRBV20-1,TRBJ2-7,-,TRBD1,TGCAGTGCTGGGACAGGGGAGAGATACGAGCAGTACTTC,CSAGTGERYEQYF
TRBV5-1,TRBJ2-4,few,TRBD1,TGCGCCAGCAGCGATACGACAGGGAAGGGGGCCAAAAACATTCAGTACTTC,CASSDTTGKGAKNIQYF
TRBV4-3,TRBJ2-2,-,-,TGCGCCAGCAGCCAAGTTCGTCGAGACGGGAAAACCGGGGAGCTGTTTTTT,CASSQVRRDGKTGELFF
TRBV6-6,TRBJ2-7,-,TRBD1,TGTGCCAGCAGTTTAAAGCCGGGACAGGACTACGAGCAGTACTTC,CASSLKPGQDYEQYF
TRBV20-1,TRBJ2-5,-,-,TGCAGTGCAGAGAACAGGGGGGGTGAGACCCAGTACTTC,CSAENRGGETQYF
TRBV5-1,TRBJ2-2,once,-,TGCGCCAGCAGTATTGGTGCAGGGGCCGGGGAGCTGTTTTTT,CASSIGAGAGELFF
TRBV20-1,TRBJ2-1,-,TRBD2,TGCAGTGCTCTAGTTCGTTGGACTAGCGGGGGGCGTGACCCCCAGTTCTTC,CSALVRWTSGGRDPQFF
TRBV6-1,TRBJ2-7,-,TRBD1,TGTGCCAGCAGGGTAGAAGGGACAGGGATCTACGAGCAGTACTTC,CASRVEGTGIYEQYF
TRBV18,TRBJ2-3,-,TRBD1,TGTGCCAGCTCCTCCGGGACAGGGACCTTCACAGATACGCAGTATTTT,CASSSGTGTFTDTQYF
TRBV7-2,TRBJ2-3,-,TRBD2,TGTGTCAGCAGCTCATGGACTAGCGTGAGAGATACGCAGTATTTT,CVSSSWTSVRDTQYF
TRBV7-2,TRBJ2-6,many,-,TGTGCCAGCAGCCATGGGCGTGGGGCCAACGTCCTGACTTTC,CASSHGRGANVLTF
TRBV6-5,TRBJ1-6,-,-,TGTGCCAGCAGTTATTCCGCTGGGACGGGGAATTCACCCCTCCACTTT,CASSYSAGTGNSPLHF
TRBV20-1,TRBJ2-1,once,-,TGCAGTGCTATATCAGGGGTCCAAGAGACCCAGTTCTTC,CSAISGVQETQFF
TRBV15,TRBJ1-2,-,TRBD1,TGTGCCACCAGCGCGAGCCAGGGGGCCAACTATGGCTACACCTTC,CATSASQGANYGYTF
TRBV5-1,TRBJ2-5,-,TRBD1,TGCGCCAGCAGGGGTTCGACAGGGCCTCAAGAGACCCAGTACTTC,CASRGSTGPQETQYF
TRBV20-1,TRBJ2-3,-,TRBD2,TGCAGTGCTAGGACGGGGGGGGCATTAGATACGCAGTATTTT,CSARTGGALDTQYF
TRBV6-2/TRBV6-3,TRBJ1-2,few,-,TGTGCCAGCAGCTATGACAAGAACTATGGCTACACCTTC,CASSYDKNYGYTF
TRBV25-1,TRBJ1-4,-,-,TGTGCCAGCAGTGAATCGGTTGGTTTTGAAAAACTGTTTTTT,CASSESVGFEKLFF
TRBV5-1,TRBJ1-4,-,TRBD1,TGCGCCAGCAGCTCAGAGACAGGGACTAATGAAAAACTGTTTTTT,CASSSETGTNEKLFF
TRBV7-2,TRBJ1-1,few,-,TGTGCCAGCAGCCCCCGACAGATTTCGAACACTGAAGCTTTCTTT,CASSPRQISNTEAFF
TRBV28,TRBJ2-5,-,-,TGTGCCAGCAGAAGCATCGGGGGGCGGGGAGACTACCAAGAGACCCAGTACTTC,CASRSIGGRGDYQETQYF
TRBV28,TRBJ1-5,-,-,TGTGCCAGCAGCATCAATAGCAATCAGCCCCAGCATTTT,CASSINSNQPQHF
TRBV20-1,TRBJ1-4,-,TRBD1,TGCAGTGCAAGACAGGGGGGCTTGAGAGAAAAACTGTTTTTT,CSARQGGLREKLFF
TRBV20-1,TRBJ2-3,-,-,TGCAGTTCGACCTCGGGGCAGGACACAGATACGCAGTATTTT,CSSTSGQDTDTQYF
TRBV4-2,TRBJ2-1,-,TRBD2,TGTGCCAGCAGCCAAGATTTCCAGCGGGGGGCAAATGAGCAGTTCTTC,CASSQDFQRGANEQFF
TRBV7-6,TRBJ2-6,-,TRBD1,TGTGCCAGCAGCTTCGGACAGGGGAGGTCTGGGGCCAACGTCCTGACTTTC,CASSFGQGRSGANVLTF
TRBV12-3/TRBV12-4,TRBJ2-1,few,-,TGTGCCAGCCAAGGGTATGAGCAGTTCTTC,CASQGYEQFF
TRBV3-1,TRBJ1-6,-,-,TGTGCCAGCAGCCAAGATCTTAGTTCACCCCTCCACTTT,CASSQDLSSPLHF
TRBV12-3/TRBV12-4,TRBJ2-3,-,-,TGTGCCAGCAGTTCATTCAAGGAAACAGATACGCAGTATTTT,CASSSFKETDTQYF